Below, one T cell receptor beta chain is given with its context. The antigen it binds to is not known. No base-level quality is on record; no much larger clone is a single base apart. The data were taken from a study of Ad26.COV2.S vaccination and SARS-CoV-2 variants (dated by TCRdb to about 2021). For context, the study as a whole: Vaccine-arm donors came from COV1001, a multicentre, randomized, double-blind, placebo-controlled phase I-IIa trial of Ad26.COV2.S in healthy adults. Trial participants were randomized into five groups of five, in which low-dose or high-dose Ad26.COV2.S was given once or twice, or placebo was given on both occasions. A total of some 30 samples were included in the TCR-sequenced set, comprising roughly 19 Ad26.COV2.S vaccine recipients, 5 placebo recipients and 8 SARS-CoV-2 convalescent individuals. Sequencing of the TCRbeta repertoire served to evaluate the specificity and breadth of SARS-CoV-2-reactive T cell receptors following Ad26.COV2.S vaccination. Throughout the experiments and outcome assessment, investigators stayed blinded to trial group allocation. Ad26.COV2.S was given intramuscularly at 5x10^10 or 1x10^11 viral particles, as a single shot or as two shots 56 days apart. General study outcomes and caveats: Comparing responses between vaccine doses or regimens was not something the study was powered to do. The authors noted that the TCR breadth and depth analyses may have underestimated total T cell responses. Vaccine and placebo recipients had similar non-spike TCR breadth, a finding consistent with the vaccine containing only spike. Compared with placebo recipients, Ad26.COV2.S recipients showed higher spike-specific TCR breadth (P = 0.0014). After vaccination, substantial breadth of spike-specific CD8+ and CD4+ T cell responses was reported.

The treatment or condition label, as the study defines it: over 15 received Ad26.COV2.S at low or high dose, single or two shots; about 5 received placebo; per-sample allocation not given. Repertoires of vaccine and placebo recipients were sequenced from samples taken on day 63 after the first injection. Between 29 July and 7 August 2020, Cohort 1b enrolled about two dozen adults aged 18-55 years at one site in Boston, USA. Ad26.COV2.S was a replication-incompetent adenovirus type 26 vector that expressed a prefusion-stabilized SARS-CoV-2 spike protein derived from the original Wuhan strain. The immunoSEQ Assay was used to sequence TCRbeta CDR3 regions. After extraction, genomic DNA underwent amplification by bias-controlled multiplex PCR, followed by high-throughput sequencing. In the authors' own workflow: To quantify the absolute abundance of every unique TCRbeta CDR3 region, sequences were collapsed and filtered. T cell fraction was estimated by normalizing TCRbeta template counts to usable DNA, with usable DNA measured through amplification of reference genes found in all nucleated cells. Repertoire TCRs were annotated as SARS-CoV-2-specific when V gene, CDR3 amino acid sequence and J gene were exactly matched to a known reactive TCR set. The reference SARS-CoV-2 TCR set was derived from MIRA and filtered for enrichment in COVID-19-positive ImmuneCODE repertoires, a step that removed public or cross-reactive TCRs. Based on the MIRA antigens, annotated TCRs were further analysed at the level of specific ORF or position within ORF. Breadth was defined as annotated unique rearrangements over total unique productive rearrangements; depth was the summed frequency of those rearrangements. Two-sided Wilcoxon rank-sum tests were applied when comparing TCR breadth between groups. Not all clones reach the TCRdb copy of this immuneACCESS table, which keeps in-frame sequences only. Checked studies attribute under half of the gap to unresolved V genes and leave the rest unexplained. The V and J calls and clone size were taken over from that table, and D and trimming were inferred from the DNA. The table for this sample lists about 350,000 clones; less than 90% of them were counted only once. The top ten hold approximately 12% of the sample.

Trimming at the junction amounts to 2 bases on V and 5 bases on J, and the germline ends lie 9 bases apart. The CDR3 sequence holds 14 residues, the cysteine and phenylalanine included. Solely the CDR3 DNA is kept, with 42 bases framed from the first base. From the germline V gene, CDR1 is KGHSH and CDR2 is LQKENI. The sequence is built from TRBV18 and TRBJ1-4, with no D gene named confidently. The source material was peripheral blood, sampled in a trial of Ad26.COV2.S vaccine versus placebo. This TCR was sampled from a person between 18 and 65 years old who received the Ad26.COV2.S COVID-19 vaccine or a placebo. The CDR3 here reads CASSPGEPNEKLFF. The sequence in DNA is TGTGCCAGCTCACCAGGGGAACCAAATGAAAAACTGTTTTTT.